The entry that follows covers one T cell receptor (beta chain) sequence. No antigen is known for it. This entry comes from a study of T cell responses to AZD1222 COVID-19 vaccine. Study findings and constraints: Clonal diversity was possibly underestimated; the donors were predominantly white British and more often female. Dominant CD4 TCR responses targeted spike regions 160-218 and 743-854. No day 14 peak samples; only post-peak repertoires were characterized.

The table came from immunoSEQ multiplex PCR; TCRdb's copy has only in-frame clones and leaves some out. Here the sample spans 100,000 to 150,000 clones, around 91% being singletons. The sample consisted of peripheral blood, taken on day 0 of MenACWY control vaccination. The receptor was isolated from an adult in good health.

The CDR3 sequence is CASSFATGTSKREQFF. DNA for the CDR3: TGCGCCAGCAGTTTTGCTACCGGGACTAGCAAAAGGGAGCAGTTCTTC. The V and J genes are TRBV5-1 and TRBJ2-1, with 9 bases identical to TRBD2. V shed 5 bases, J shed 10 bases, and the junction held 16 bases outside the gene matches. The CDR3 sequence is 16 residues long. Looked up from germline, CDR1 is SGHRS and CDR2 is YFSETQ.